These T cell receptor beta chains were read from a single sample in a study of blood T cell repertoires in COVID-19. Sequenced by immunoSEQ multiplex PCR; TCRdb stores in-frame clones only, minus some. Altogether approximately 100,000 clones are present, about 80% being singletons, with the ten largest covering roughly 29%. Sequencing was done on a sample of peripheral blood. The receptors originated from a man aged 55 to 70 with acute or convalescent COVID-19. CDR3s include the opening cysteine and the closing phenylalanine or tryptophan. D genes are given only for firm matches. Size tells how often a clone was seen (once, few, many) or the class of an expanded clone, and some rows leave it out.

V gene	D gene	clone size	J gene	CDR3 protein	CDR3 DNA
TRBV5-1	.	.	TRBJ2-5	CASSQQGIGETQYF	TGCGCCAGCAGCCAACAGGGAATAGGAGAGACCCAGTACTTC
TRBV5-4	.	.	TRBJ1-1	CASSLIGRLKNTEAFF	TGTGCCAGCAGCTTGATTGGCAGGCTAAAGAACACTGAAGCTTTCTTT
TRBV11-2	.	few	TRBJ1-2	CASSPGGQYGYTF	TGTGCCAGCAGCCCCGGCGGGCAGTATGGCTACACCTTC
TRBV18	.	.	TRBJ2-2	CASSPSDTGELFF	TGTGCCAGCTCACCGTCGGACACCGGGGAGCTGTTTTTT
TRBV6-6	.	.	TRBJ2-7	CASRYWTAYEQYF	TGTGCCAGCAGATATTGGACAGCCTACGAGCAGTACTTC
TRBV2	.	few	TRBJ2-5	CASSINRDQETQYF	TGTGCCAGCAGTATTAACAGGGACCAAGAGACCCAGTACTTC
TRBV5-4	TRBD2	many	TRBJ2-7	CASSLDREPSGF	TGTGCCAGCAGCTTAGACCGCGAGCCTAGCGGATTC
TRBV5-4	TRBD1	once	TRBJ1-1	CASSLGTGGGGTEAFF	TGTGCCAGCAGCTTAGGGACAGGAGGGGGCGGGACTGAAGCTTTCTTT
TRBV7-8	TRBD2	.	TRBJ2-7	CASSPTLAGGHEQYF	TGTGCCAGCAGCCCGACACTAGCGGGAGGGCACGAGCAGTACTTC
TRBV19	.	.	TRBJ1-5	CASSISYYQPQHF	TGTGCCAGTAGTATAAGTTACTATCAGCCCCAGCATTTT
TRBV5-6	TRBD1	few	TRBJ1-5	CASSLLRDRHSNQPQHF	TGTGCCAGCAGCTTACTCCGGGACAGACATAGCAATCAGCCCCAGCATTTT
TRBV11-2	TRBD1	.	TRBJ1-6	CASSPHLTGGTDSPLHF	TGTGCCAGCAGCCCGCACTTGACAGGGGGCACGGATTCACCCCTCCACTTT
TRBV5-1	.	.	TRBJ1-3	CASSLGLGNTIYF	TGCGCCAGCAGCCTGGGTCTGGGAAACACCATATATTTT
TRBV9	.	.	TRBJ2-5	CASSVVGGTGQETQYF	TGTGCCAGCAGCGTAGTTGGGGGGACGGGACAAGAGACCCAGTACTTC
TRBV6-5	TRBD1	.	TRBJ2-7	CASKWVGTGQVGQYF	TGTGCCAGCAAGTGGGTAGGGACAGGGCAGGTCGGGCAGTACTTC
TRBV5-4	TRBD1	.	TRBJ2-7	CASGPGQGYEQYF	TGTGCCAGCGGCCCGGGACAGGGTTACGAGCAGTACTTC
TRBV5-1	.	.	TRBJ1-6	CASSPREASSNSPLHF	TGCGCCAGCAGTCCTAGAGAGGCCTCCTCAAATTCACCCCTCCACTTT
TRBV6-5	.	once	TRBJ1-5	CASSYSGQLPWAQHF	TGTGCCAGCAGTTACTCCGGACAGCTGCCTTGGGCCCAGCATTTT
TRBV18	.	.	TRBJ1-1	CASSPPRTLNTEAFF	TGTGCCAGCTCACCACCGAGAACTTTGAACACTGAAGCTTTCTTT
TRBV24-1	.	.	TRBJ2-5	CATSAEHHDRPRETQYF	TGTGCCACCAGTGCCGAGCACCATGACAGGCCACGGGAGACCCAGTACTTC
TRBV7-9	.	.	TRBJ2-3	CASSQVHITDTQYF	TGTGCCAGCAGCCAGGTTCACATCACAGATACGCAGTATTTT
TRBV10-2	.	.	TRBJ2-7	CASGKALRGEQYF	TGCGCCAGCGGGAAGGCACTACGGGGCGAGCAGTACTTC
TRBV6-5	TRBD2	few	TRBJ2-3	CASKVRGSADTQYF	TGTGCCTCAAAAGTCCGCGGGAGCGCAGATACGCAGTATTTT
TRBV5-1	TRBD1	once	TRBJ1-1	CASSIQGDTEAFF	TGCGCCAGCAGCATACAGGGGGACACTGAAGCTTTCTTT
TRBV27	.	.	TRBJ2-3	CASSTRGSGSSTDTQYF	TGTGCCAGCAGTACCCGGGGTAGCGGTTCTAGCACAGATACGCAGTATTTT
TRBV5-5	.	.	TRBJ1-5	CASRKEPSNQPQHF	TGTGCCAGCAGGAAGGAGCCTAGCAATCAGCCCCAGCATTTT
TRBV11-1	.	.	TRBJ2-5	CASSLSPQGETQYF	TGTGCCAGCAGCTTATCCCCCCAGGGGGAGACCCAGTACTTC
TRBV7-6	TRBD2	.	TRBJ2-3	CASSLGAPSGGFTSTDTQYF	TGTGCCAGCAGCTTGGGAGCGCCTAGCGGGGGCTTTACTAGCACAGATACGCAGTATTTT
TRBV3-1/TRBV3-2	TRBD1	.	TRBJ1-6	CASSQGGQGSSPLHF	TGTGCCAGCAGCCAAGGCGGACAGGGGTCTTCACCCCTCCACTTT
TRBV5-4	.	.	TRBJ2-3	CASSPFAQMEGLEDTQYF	TGTGCCAGCTCCCCCTTCGCCCAAATGGAGGGATTAGAAGATACGCAGTATTTT